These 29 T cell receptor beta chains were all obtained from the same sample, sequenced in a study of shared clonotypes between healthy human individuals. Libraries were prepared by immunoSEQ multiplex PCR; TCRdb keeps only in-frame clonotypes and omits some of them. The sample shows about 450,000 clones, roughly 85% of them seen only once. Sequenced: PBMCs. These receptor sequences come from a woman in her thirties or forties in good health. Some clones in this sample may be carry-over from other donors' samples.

This CDR3 reads CASSDPTKQTEQFF. The CDR3 DNA reads as TGTGCCAGCAGCGATCCGACTAAGCAGACTGAGCAGTTCTTC. This rearrangement joins TRBV9 to TRBJ2-1, with D maybe TRBD2 (5 bases). V gave up 3 bases and J gave up 9 bases, with 16 bases separating them. This CDR3 has 14 residues. The germline CDR1 and CDR2 sequences are SGDLS and YYNGEE.

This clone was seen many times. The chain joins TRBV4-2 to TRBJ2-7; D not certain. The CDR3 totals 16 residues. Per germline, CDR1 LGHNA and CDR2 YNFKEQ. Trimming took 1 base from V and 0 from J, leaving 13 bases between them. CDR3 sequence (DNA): TGTGCCAGCAGCCAAGCCGGTACGTCCAACTCCTACGAGCAGTACTTC. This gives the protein CASSQAGTSNSYEQYF.

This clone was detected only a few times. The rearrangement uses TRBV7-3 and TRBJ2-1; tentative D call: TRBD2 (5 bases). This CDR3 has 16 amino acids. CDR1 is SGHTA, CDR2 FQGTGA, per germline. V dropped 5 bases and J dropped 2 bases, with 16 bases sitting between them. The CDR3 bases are TGTGCCAGCAGCCCGAGGCGGGTGATTACCTACAATGAGCAGTTCTTC. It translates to CASSPRRVITYNEQFF.

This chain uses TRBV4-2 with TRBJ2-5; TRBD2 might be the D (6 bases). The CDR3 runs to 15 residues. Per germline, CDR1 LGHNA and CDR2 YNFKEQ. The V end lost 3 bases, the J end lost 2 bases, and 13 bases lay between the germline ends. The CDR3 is CASSQPGDLQETQYF. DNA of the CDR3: TGTGCCAGCAGCCAGCCGGGGGACTTGCAAGAGACCCAGTACTTC.

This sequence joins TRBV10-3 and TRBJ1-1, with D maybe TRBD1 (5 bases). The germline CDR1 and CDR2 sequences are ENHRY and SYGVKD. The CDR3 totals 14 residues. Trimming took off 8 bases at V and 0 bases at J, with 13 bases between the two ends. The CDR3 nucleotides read TGTGCCATCGGCTTCGGGGGGGTGAACACTGAAGCTTTCTTT. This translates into CAIGFGGVNTEAFF.

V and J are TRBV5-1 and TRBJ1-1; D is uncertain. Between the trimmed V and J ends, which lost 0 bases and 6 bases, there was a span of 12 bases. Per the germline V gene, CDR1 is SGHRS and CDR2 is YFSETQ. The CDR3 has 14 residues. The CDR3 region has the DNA TGCGCCAGCAGCTTGGAGAGTGTACTGGCTGAAGCTTTCTTT. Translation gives CASSLESVLAEAFF.

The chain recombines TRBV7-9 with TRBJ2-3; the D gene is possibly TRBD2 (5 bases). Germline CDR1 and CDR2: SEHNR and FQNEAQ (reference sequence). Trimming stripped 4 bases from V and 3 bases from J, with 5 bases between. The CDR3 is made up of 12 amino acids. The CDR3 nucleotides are TGTGCCAGCAGCTGGAGGACAGATACGCAGTATTTT. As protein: CASSWRTDTQYF.

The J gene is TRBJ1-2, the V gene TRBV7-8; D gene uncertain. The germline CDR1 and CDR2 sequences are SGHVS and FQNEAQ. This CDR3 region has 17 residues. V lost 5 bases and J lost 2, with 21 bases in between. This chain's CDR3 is CASSQRNDPGRNYGYTF. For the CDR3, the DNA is TGTGCCAGCAGCCAAAGAAATGACCCGGGCCGCAACTATGGCTACACCTTC.

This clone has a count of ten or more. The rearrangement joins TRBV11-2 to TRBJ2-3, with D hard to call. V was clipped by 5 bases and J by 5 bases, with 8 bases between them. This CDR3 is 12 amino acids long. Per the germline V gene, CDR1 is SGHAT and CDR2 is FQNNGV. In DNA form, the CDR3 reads TGTGCCAGCAGCACCCGTCAAGATACGCAGTATTTT. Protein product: CASSTRQDTQYF.

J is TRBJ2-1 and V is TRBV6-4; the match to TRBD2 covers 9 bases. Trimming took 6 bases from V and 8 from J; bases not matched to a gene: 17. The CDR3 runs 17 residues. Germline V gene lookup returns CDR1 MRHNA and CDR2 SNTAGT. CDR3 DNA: TGTGCCAGCAGCGGTAGGACTAGCGTTAAAGGCTCGGATGAGCAGTTCTTC. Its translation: CASSGRTSVKGSDEQFF.

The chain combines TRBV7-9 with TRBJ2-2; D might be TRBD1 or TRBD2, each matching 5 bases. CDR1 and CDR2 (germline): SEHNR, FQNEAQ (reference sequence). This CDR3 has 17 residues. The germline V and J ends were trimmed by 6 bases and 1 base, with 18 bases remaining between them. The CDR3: CASRLGPGRRNTGELFF. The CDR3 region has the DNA TGTGCCAGCAGGTTGGGCCCGGGACGCCGGAACACCGGGGAGCTGTTTTTT.

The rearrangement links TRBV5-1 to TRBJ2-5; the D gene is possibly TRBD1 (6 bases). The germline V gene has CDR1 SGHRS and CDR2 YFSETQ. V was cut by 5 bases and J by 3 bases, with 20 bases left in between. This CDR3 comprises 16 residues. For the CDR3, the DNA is TGCGCCAGCAGGCGGACAGCCCGAGTGAAAGAAGAGACCCAGTACTTC. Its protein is CASRRTARVKEETQYF.

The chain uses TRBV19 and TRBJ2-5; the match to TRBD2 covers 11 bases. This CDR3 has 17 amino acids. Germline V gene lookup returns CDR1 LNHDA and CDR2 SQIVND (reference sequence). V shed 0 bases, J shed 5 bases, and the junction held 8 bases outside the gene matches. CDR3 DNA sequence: TGTGCCAGTAGTATAGATCCCACAACTAGCGGGAGTGAGACCCAGTACTTC. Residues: CASSIDPTTSGSETQYF.

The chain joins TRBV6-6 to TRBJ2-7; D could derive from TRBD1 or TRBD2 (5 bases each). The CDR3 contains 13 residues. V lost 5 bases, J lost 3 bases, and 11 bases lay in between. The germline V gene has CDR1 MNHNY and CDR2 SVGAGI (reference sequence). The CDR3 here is CASSRGDNYEQYF. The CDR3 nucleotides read TGTGCCAGCAGTCGGGGCGACAACTACGAGCAGTACTTC.

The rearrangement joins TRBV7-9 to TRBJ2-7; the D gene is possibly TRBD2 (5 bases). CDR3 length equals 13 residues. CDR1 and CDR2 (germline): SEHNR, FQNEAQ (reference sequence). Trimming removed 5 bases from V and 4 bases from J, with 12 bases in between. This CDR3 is CASSPGVGYEQYF. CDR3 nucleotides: TGTGCCAGCAGCCCCGGGGTAGGGTACGAGCAGTACTTC. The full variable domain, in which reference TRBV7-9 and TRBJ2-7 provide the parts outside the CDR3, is DTGVSQNPRHKITKRGQNVTFRCDPISEHNRLYWYRQTLGQGPEFLTYFQNEAQLEKSRLLSDRFSAERPKGSFSTLEIQRTEQGDSAMYLCASSPGVGYEQYFGPGTRLTVT.

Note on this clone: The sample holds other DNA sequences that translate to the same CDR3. Here the CDR3 reads CASSLEGQAQETQYF. The CDR3 nucleotides read TGTGCCAGCAGCTTAGAGGGACAGGCTCAAGAGACCCAGTACTTC. This rearrangement joins TRBV11-2 to TRBJ2-5; 8 nucleotides align to TRBD1. The CDR3 spans 15 residues. From germline, CDR1 is SGHAT and CDR2 FQNNGV. V was clipped by 0 bases and J by 2 bases; unmatched bases: 2.

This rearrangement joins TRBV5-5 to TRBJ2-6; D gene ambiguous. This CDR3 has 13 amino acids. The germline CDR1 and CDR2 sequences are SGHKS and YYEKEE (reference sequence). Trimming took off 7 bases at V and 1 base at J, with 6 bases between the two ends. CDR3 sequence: CASWVSGANVLTF. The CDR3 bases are TGTGCCAGCTGGGTTTCTGGGGCCAACGTCCTGACTTTC. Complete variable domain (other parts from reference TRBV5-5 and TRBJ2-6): DAGVTQSPTHLIKTRGQQVTLRCSPISGHKSVSWYQQVLGQGPQFIFQYYEKEERGRGNFPDRFSARQFPNYSSELNVNALLLGDSALYLCASWVSGANVLTFGAGSRLTVL.

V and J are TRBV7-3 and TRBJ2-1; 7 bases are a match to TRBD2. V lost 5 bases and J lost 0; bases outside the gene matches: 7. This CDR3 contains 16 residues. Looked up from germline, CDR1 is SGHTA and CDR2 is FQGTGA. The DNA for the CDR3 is TGTGCCAGCAGCCCGTCTAGCGGATACTCCTACAATGAGCAGTTCTTC. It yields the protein CASSPSSGYSYNEQFF.

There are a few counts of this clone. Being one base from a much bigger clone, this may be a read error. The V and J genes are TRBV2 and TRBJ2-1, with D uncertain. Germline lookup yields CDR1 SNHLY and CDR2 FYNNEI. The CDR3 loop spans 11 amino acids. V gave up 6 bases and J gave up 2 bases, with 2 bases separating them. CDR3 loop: CASSPYNEQFF. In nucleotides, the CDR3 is TGTGCCAGCAGCCCCTACAATGAGCAGTTCTTC.

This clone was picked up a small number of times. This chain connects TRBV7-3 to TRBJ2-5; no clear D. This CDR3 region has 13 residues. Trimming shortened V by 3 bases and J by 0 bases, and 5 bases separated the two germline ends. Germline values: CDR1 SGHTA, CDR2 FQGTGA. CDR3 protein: CASSFTNQETQYF. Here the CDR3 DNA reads TGTGCCAGCAGCTTTACTAACCAAGAGACCCAGTACTTC.

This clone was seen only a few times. The CDR3 spells CASSQIPSSHTEAFF. CDR3 DNA: TGCGCCAGCAGCCAGATTCCTAGCAGCCACACTGAAGCTTTCTTT. The V and J genes are TRBV4-1 and TRBJ1-1; no firm D call. This CDR3 comprises 15 residues. CDR1 is MGHRA, CDR2 YSYEKL, per germline. The V end lost 3 bases, the J end lost 3 bases, and 14 bases lay between the germline ends.

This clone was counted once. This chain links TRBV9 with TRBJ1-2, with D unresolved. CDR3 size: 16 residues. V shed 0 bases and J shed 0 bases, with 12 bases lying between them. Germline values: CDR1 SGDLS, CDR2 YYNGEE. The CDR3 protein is CASSVAEDGSNYGYTF. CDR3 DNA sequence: TGTGCCAGCAGCGTAGCCGAGGACGGTTCTAACTATGGCTACACCTTC.

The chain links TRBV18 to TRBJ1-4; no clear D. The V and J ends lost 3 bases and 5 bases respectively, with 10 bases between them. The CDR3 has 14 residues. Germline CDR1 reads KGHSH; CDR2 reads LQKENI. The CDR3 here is CASSPTGENEKLFF. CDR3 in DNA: TGTGCCAGCTCACCGACGGGTGAGAATGAAAAACTGTTTTTT.

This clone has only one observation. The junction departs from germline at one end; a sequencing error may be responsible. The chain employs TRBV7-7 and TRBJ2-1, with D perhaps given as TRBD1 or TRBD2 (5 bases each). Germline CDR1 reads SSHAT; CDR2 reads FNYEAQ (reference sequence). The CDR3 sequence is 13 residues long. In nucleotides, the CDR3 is TGTGCTAGCAGCATCGGGACCCACAATGAGCAGTTCTTC. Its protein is CASSIGTHNEQFF.

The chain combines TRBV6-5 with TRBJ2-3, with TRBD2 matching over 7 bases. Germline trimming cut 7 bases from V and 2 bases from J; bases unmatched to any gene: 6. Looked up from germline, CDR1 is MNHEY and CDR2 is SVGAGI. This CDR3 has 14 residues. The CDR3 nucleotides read TGTGCCAGCAATCAGCGGGGTGCCACAGATACGCAGTATTTT. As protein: CASNQRGATDTQYF.

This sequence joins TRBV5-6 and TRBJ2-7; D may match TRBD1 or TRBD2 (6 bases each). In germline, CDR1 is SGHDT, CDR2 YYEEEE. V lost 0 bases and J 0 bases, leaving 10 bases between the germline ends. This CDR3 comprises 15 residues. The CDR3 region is CASSLVGGGSYEQYF. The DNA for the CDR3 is TGTGCCAGCAGCTTGGTGGGGGGCGGCTCCTACGAGCAGTACTTC.

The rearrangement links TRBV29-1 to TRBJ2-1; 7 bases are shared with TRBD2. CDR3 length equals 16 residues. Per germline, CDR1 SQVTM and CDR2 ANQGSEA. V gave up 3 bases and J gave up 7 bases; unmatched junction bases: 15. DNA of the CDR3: TGCAGCGTTGAGCTCTCGGGAGCGGGATTTAGGAATGAGCAGTTCTTC. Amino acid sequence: CSVELSGAGFRNEQFF.

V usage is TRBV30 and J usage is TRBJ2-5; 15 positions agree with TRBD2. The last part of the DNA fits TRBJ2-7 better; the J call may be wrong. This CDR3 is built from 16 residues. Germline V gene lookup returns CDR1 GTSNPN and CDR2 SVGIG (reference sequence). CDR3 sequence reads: CAWTRGLAGGFYEQYF. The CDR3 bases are TGTGCCTGGACCCGGGGACTAGCGGGAGGTTTCTACGAGCAGTACTTC.

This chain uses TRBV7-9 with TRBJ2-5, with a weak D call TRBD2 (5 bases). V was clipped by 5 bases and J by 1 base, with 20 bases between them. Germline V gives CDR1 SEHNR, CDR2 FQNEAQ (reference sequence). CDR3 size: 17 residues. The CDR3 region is CASSQSGRVAIQETQYF. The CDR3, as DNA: TGTGCCAGCAGCCAGAGTGGTCGGGTAGCGATCCAAGAGACCCAGTACTTC.